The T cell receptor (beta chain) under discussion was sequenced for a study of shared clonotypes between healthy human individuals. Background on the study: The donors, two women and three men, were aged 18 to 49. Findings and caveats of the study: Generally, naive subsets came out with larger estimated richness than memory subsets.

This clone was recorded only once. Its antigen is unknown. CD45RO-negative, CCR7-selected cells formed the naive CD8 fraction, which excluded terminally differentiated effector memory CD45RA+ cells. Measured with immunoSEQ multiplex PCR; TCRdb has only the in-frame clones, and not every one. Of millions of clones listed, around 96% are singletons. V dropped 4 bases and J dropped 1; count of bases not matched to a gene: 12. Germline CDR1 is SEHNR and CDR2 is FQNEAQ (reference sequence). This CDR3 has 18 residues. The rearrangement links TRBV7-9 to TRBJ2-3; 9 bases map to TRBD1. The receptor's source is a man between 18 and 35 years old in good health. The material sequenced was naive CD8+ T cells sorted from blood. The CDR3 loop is CASSSPDERDRGTDTQYF. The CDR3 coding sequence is TGTGCCAGCAGCTCCCCGGACGAACGGGACAGGGGCACAGATACGCAGTATTTT.